The 21 T cell receptor beta chains reported below all come from one sample, sequenced in a study of T cells in Graves' hyperthyroidism and ophthalmopathy. Amplification targeted TCR beta CDR3 regions from RNA transcripts. The primer set for the first-round RT-PCR of the TCR CDR3 was HTBI. A single record per CDR3 protein comes from TCRdb applying MiXCR to the multiplex PCR reads. The table records 530,000 or so distinct CDR3 sequences, 17% of them present only once. The sample consisted of blood. The receptors derive from a woman between 18 and 29 years old with Graves' ophthalmopathy.

CDR3 nucleotide sequence: TGTGCCACCAGCGGAGCGGGACAGGGGGCGCGGGGCTACACCTTC. Translating gives CATSGAGQGARGYTF. The chain carries TRBV15 and TRBJ1-2; 12 nucleotides line up with TRBD1. CDR1 is LNHNV, CDR2 YYDKDF, per germline (reference sequence). The V and J ends lost 5 bases and 8 bases, in that order; junction bases with no gene match: 9. There are 15 residues in the CDR3.

The chain recombines TRBV29-1 with TRBJ1-2; a weak D match, TRBD1 (5 bases). Trimming took 5 bases from V and 6 from J, leaving 10 bases between them. Germline values: CDR1 SQVTM, CDR2 ANQGSEA. The CDR3 is 11 residues long. This chain's CDR3 is CSVSTGDGYTF. CDR3 bases: TGCAGCGTTAGTACAGGAGATGGCTACACCTTC.

This clonotype occurred many times. V gene TRBV3-1 combines with J gene TRBJ2-4, with D perhaps matching TRBD2 (6 bases). Per germline, CDR1 LGHDT and CDR2 YNNKEL (reference sequence). Trimming stripped 0 bases from V and 7 bases from J, with 13 bases between. The CDR3 is 15 amino acids. CDR3 sequence: CASSQDSGGANIQYF. Here the CDR3 DNA reads TGTGCCAGCAGCCAAGATAGTGGAGGGGCGAACATTCAGTACTTC.

This clonotype has at least ten counts. This chain connects TRBV4-3 to TRBJ2-7, with D uncertain. Germline V gene sequence: CDR1 LGHNA, CDR2 YSLEER. The V gene lost 4 bases and the J gene lost 0 bases, with 22 bases spanning the gap. The CDR3 length is 18 residues. CDR3 sequence reads: CASSPDPQRWADSYEQYF. The CDR3 nucleotides read TGCGCCAGCAGCCCCGACCCACAGAGGTGGGCTGACTCCTACGAGCAGTACTTC.

The V call is TRBV2, the J call TRBJ2-7, with 7 bases identical to TRBD1. V gave up 3 bases and J gave up 0 bases; unmatched junction bases: 5. Germline loops: CDR1 SNHLY, CDR2 FYNNEI. The CDR3 totals 15 residues. The CDR3 DNA sequence: TGTGCCAGCAGTGAGTTAAGGGACAGCTCCTACGAGCAGTACTTC. Translated: CASSELRDSSYEQYF.

This clonotype was counted a few times. The chain links TRBV20-1 to TRBJ2-7; maybe TRBD2 (5 bases). The germline V and J ends were trimmed by 6 bases and 0 bases, with 18 bases remaining between them. CDR1 is DFQATT, CDR2 SNEGSKA, per germline (reference sequence). The CDR3 spans 15 residues. Here the CDR3 DNA reads TGCAGTGCCCTTTCCCCGGGGAGCGGCTCCTACGAGCAGTACTTC. This sequence encodes CSALSPGSGSYEQYF.

In this sample, this clonotype turned up a few times. The CDR3 sequence: CSAIGGNNQPQHF. The CDR3 bases are TGCAGTGCTATCGGTGGGAACAATCAGCCCCAGCATTTT. This chain links TRBV20-1 with TRBJ1-5, with D uncertain. The CDR3 totals 13 residues. The germline CDR1 and CDR2 sequences are DFQATT and SNEGSKA (reference sequence). The V end lost 4 bases, the J end lost 3 bases, and 10 bases lay between the germline ends.

This clonotype has a count of ten or more. The rearrangement joins TRBV6-1 to TRBJ2-5; 7 bases are a match to TRBD2. The germline CDR1 and CDR2 sequences are MNHNS and SASEGT. Unmatched junction bases numbered 5, after V lost 5 bases and J lost 5 bases. The CDR3 spans 13 residues. The CDR3 DNA sequence: TGTGCCAGCAGTCGACTAGCCGCGGAGACCCAGTACTTC. This sequence encodes CASSRLAAETQYF.

This clonotype has at least ten counts. V and J are TRBV12-3 or TRBV12-4 and TRBJ1-5, with D unclear. This CDR3 comprises 13 residues. The V gene lost 2 bases and the J gene lost 4 bases, with 6 bases spanning the gap. CDR3 sequence: CASSLRENQPQHF. The DNA for the CDR3 is TGTGCCAGCAGTTTACGGGAAAATCAGCCCCAGCATTTT.

This clonotype was recorded many times. This chain links TRBV30 with TRBJ2-7, with D possibly matching TRBD1 (5 bases). Germline-derived CDR1 and CDR2 are GTSNPN and SVGIG (reference sequence). V was shortened by 2 bases and J by 1 base, with 12 bases between the two germline ends. This CDR3 comprises 14 residues. CDR3 nucleotides: TGTGCCTGGAGTCCCAGGGCTGGGTCCTACGAGCAGTACTTC. Amino acid sequence: CAWSPRAGSYEQYF. Variable domain in full (rest from reference TRBV30 and TRBJ2-7): SQTIHQWPATLVQPVGSPLSLECTVEGTSNPNLYWYRQAAGRGLQLLFYSVGIGQISSEVPQNLSASRPQDRQFILSSKKLLLSDSGFYLCAWSPRAGSYEQYFGPGTRLTVT.

This clonotype was counted at least ten times. The chain couples TRBV12-3 or TRBV12-4 to TRBJ2-1; TRBD2 matches at 11 bases. V dropped 6 bases and J dropped 3; count of bases not matched to a gene: 10. The CDR3 has 17 amino acids. DNA for the CDR3: TGTGCCAGCAGCCCGCCCTTGGGGACTAGCGGCTACAATGAGCAGTTCTTC. Protein: CASSPPLGTSGYNEQFF.

The sample holds many counts of this clonotype. The V gene is TRBV7-8, the J gene TRBJ2-3; TRBD2 matches 15 bases. CDR1 and CDR2 from the germline V gene are SGHVS and FQNEAQ. V shed 8 bases, J shed 5 bases, and the junction held 5 bases outside the gene matches. The CDR3 runs to 15 residues. CDR3 DNA sequence: TGTGCCAGCTTTCAGGGACTAGCGGGGGGAGATACGCAGTATTTT. Protein product: CASFQGLAGGDTQYF.

The CDR3 reads CASSFEGTGDYEQYF. CDR3 DNA sequence: TGTGCCAGCAGTTTTGAGGGGACAGGGGACTACGAGCAGTACTTC. The chain recombines TRBV6-9 with TRBJ2-7; TRBD1 agrees at 10 bases. CDR1 and CDR2 (germline): MNHGY, SVAAGI. The V and J ends lost 4 bases and 3 bases, in that order; junction bases with no gene match: 6. The CDR3 length is 15 residues.

This clonotype was detected ten times or more. The rearrangement links TRBV12-3 or TRBV12-4 to TRBJ2-3; the match to TRBD2 covers 14 bases. J gave up 5 bases and V 6 bases, and 4 bases lay outside the gene matches. This CDR3 has 15 amino acids. This CDR3 is CASSRTSGGIDTQYF. Written as DNA, the CDR3 is TGTGCCAGCAGCCGGACTAGCGGGGGGATAGATACGCAGTATTTT.

The chain joins TRBV5-5 to TRBJ1-2, with D unclear. The V gene lost 4 bases and the J gene lost 4 bases, with 14 bases spanning the gap. The CDR3 has 14 residues. Germline CDR1 SGHKS, CDR2 YYEKEE (reference sequence). This CDR3 is CASSPGGNSYGYTF. DNA for the CDR3: TGTGCCAGCAGCCCCGGTGGCAATAGCTATGGCTACACCTTC.

The CDR3 loop is CASTYSAKQETQYF. The CDR3 DNA reads as TGTGCCAGCACCTACTCGGCGAAGCAAGAGACCCAGTACTTC. This chain links TRBV12-3 or TRBV12-4 with TRBJ2-5; D uncertain. Between the trimmed V and J ends, which lost 7 bases and 2 bases, there was a span of 14 bases. The CDR3 runs 14 residues.

This clonotype occurred many times. The chain joins TRBV28 to TRBJ1-5, with D possibly being TRBD1 (6 bases). This CDR3 spans 15 amino acids. Trimming cost V 5 bases and J 4 bases, with 15 bases left between them. The germline CDR1 and CDR2 sequences are MDHEN and SYDVKM. The CDR3: CASSRGGAGNQPQHF. The CDR3 DNA is TGTGCCAGCAGTCGGGGGGGGGCGGGAAATCAGCCCCAGCATTTT.

This clonotype was detected many times. This chain links TRBV5-1 with TRBJ1-1, with D possibly being TRBD1 (5 bases). Trimming cost V 3 bases and J 2 bases, with 14 bases left between them. CDR3 size: 15 residues. Germline V gene sequence: CDR1 SGHRS, CDR2 YFSETQ. The CDR3 reads CASSWMGPENTEAFF. The DNA for the CDR3 is TGCGCCAGCAGCTGGATGGGGCCAGAAAACACTGAAGCTTTCTTT.

Ten or more counts support this clonotype. The gene calls are TRBV20-1 and TRBJ2-3; the D is unclear. V was shortened by 1 base and J by 0 bases, with 17 bases between the two germline ends. The CDR3 has 17 residues. Germline V CDR1 and CDR2: DFQATT, SNEGSKA (reference sequence). CDR3 nucleotides: TGCAGTGCTAGAGTCAAACTGGGTCTGATTAGCACAGATACGCAGTATTTT. Translated: CSARVKLGLISTDTQYF.

V gene TRBV4-2 combines with J gene TRBJ2-3; 8 positions match TRBD1. Germline CDR1 and CDR2: LGHNA and YNFKEQ. The CDR3 is 16 residues long. The trim removed 0 bases at V and 4 bases at J, leaving 6 bases unmatched. The DNA of the CDR3 is TGTGCCAGCAGCCAAGATGGCGGACAGGGAGCAGATACGCAGTATTTT. Translating it yields CASSQDGGQGADTQYF.

This clonotype has a count of ten or more. The chain recombines TRBV2 with TRBJ2-1; 7 bases line up with TRBD1. V was clipped by 5 bases and J by 3 bases; unmatched bases: 7. This CDR3 region has 15 residues. Germline CDR1 is SNHLY and CDR2 is FYNNEI. In nucleotides, the CDR3 is TGTGCCAGCAGTTATAGCCGGGACAGCTACAATGAGCAGTTCTTC. It yields the protein CASSYSRDSYNEQFF.